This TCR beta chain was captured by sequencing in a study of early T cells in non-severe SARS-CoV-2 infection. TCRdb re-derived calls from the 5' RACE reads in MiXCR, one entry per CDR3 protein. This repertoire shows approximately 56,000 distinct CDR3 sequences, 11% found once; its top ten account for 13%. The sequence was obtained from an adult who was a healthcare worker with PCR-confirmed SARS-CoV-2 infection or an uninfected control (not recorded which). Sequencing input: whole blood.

The CDR3, as DNA: TGTGCCAGCAGGCCAATTCGGACTAGCGAAAAGGAGGAGACCCAGTACTTC. It codes for CASRPIRTSEKEETQYF. The genes are TRBV6-2 or TRBV6-3 and TRBJ2-5, with 9 bases identical to TRBD2. The length of the CDR3 is 17 residues. The germline CDR1 and CDR2 sequences are MNHEY and SVGEGT. Trimming at V came to 6 bases and at J to 5 bases, leaving 16 bases not matched to a gene.